The present TCR beta chain was sequenced within a study of neurological immune-mediated disorders. Study-wide results and limits: Whereas HTLV-1-associated myelopathy showed the most TCR clonal expansion, multiple sclerosis showed the least, with levels below those of healthy controls.

The CDR3 has 15 residues. Trimming removed 0 bases at V and 1 base at J, with 10 bases between. Germline loops: CDR1 SGHRS, CDR2 YFSETQ. This clonotype showed up many times. The antigen is not known. TCRdb re-called the 5' RACE reads through MiXCR, storing one row per CDR3 protein. The sample has 120,000 or so distinct CDR3 sequences, 3.2% seen once. The clonotype originates from a young woman with multiple sclerosis. Sequenced: PBMCs. The V gene is TRBV5-1, the J gene TRBJ1-1, with D perhaps TRBD1 (5 bases). CDR3 sequence reads: CASSLADSGNTEAFF. As DNA, the CDR3 is TGCGCCAGCAGCTTGGCCGACAGTGGGAACACTGAAGCTTTCTTT.